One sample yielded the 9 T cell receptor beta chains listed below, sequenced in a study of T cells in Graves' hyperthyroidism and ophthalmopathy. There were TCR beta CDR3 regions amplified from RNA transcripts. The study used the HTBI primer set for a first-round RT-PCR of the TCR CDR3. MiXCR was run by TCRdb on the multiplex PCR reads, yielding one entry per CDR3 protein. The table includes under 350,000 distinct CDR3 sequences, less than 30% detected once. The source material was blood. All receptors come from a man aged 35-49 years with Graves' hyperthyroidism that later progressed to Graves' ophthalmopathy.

CDR3 sequence: CASKFGGRSYEQYF. For the CDR3, the DNA is TGTGCCAGCAAGTTCGGGGGGCGGTCCTACGAGCAGTACTTC. The J gene is TRBJ2-7, the V gene TRBV2; D might be TRBD2 (7 bases). The CDR3 length is 14 residues. Germline values: CDR1 SNHLY, CDR2 FYNNEI. Deletions cut 7 bases from V and 1 base from J, with 14 bases between.

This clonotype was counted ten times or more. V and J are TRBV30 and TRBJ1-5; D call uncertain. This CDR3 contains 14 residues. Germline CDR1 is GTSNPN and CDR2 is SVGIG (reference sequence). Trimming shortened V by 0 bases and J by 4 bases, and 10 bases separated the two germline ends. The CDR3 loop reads CAWSVLQDNQPQHF. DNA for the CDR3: TGTGCCTGGAGTGTTCTACAAGATAATCAGCCCCAGCATTTT.

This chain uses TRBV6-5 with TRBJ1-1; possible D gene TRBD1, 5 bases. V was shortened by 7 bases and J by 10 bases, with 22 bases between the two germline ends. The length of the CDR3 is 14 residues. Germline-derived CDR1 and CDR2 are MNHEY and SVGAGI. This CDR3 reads CASTSGRRGFGAFF. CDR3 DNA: TGTGCCAGCACTTCGGGACGAAGGGGATTTGGAGCTTTCTTT.

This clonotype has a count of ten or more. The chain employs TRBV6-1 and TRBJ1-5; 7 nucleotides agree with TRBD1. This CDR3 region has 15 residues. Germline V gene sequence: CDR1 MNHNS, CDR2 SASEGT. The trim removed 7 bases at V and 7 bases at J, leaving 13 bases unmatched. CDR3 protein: CASKKTQGGRQPQHF. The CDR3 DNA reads TGTGCCAGCAAAAAAACTCAGGGGGGACGCCAGCCCCAGCATTTT.

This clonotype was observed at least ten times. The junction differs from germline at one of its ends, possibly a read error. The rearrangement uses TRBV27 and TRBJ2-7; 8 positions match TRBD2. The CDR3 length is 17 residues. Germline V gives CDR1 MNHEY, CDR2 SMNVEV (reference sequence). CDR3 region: CASSLSMTRREAYEQYF. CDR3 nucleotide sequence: TGTGCCAGCAGTTTATCGATGACTAGGCGGGAGGCCTACGAACAGTACTTC.

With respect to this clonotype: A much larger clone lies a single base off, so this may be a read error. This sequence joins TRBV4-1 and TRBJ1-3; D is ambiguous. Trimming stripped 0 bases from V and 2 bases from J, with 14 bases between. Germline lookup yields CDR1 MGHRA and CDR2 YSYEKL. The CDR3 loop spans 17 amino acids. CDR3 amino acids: CASSQDSWTLPGNTIYF. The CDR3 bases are TGCGCCAGCAGCCAAGATTCTTGGACTCTACCTGGAAACACCATATATTTT.

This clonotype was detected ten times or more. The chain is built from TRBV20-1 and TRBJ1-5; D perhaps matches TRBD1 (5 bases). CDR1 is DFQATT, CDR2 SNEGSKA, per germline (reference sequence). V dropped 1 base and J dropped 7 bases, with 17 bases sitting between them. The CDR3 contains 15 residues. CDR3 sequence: CSARGIGGSGQPQHF. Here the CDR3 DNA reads TGCAGTGCTAGAGGTATTGGGGGGTCGGGGCAGCCCCAGCATTTT.

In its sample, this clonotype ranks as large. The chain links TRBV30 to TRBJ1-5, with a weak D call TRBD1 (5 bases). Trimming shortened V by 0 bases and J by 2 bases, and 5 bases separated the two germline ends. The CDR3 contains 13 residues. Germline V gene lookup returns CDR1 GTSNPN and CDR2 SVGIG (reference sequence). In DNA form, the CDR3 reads TGTGCCTGGAGTGTGGGGGGCAATCAGCCCCAGCATTTT. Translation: CAWSVGGNQPQHF. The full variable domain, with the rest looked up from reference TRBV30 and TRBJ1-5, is SQTIHQWPATLVQPVGSPLSLECTVEGTSNPNLYWYRQAAGRGLQLLFYSVGIGQISSEVPQNLSASRPQDRQFILSSKKLLLSDSGFYLCAWSVGGNQPQHFGDGTRLSIL.

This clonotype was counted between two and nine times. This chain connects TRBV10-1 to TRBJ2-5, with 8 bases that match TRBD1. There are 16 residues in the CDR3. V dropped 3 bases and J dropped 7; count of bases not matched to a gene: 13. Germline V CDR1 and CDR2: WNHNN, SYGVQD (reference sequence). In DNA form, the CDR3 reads TGCGCCAGCAGTGACGTCGGACAGGGCATTTTGGGGACCCAGTACTTC. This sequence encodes CASSDVGQGILGTQYF.